The sequence of this T cell receptor beta chain was determined in a study of T cell responses to AZD1222 COVID-19 vaccine. Study observations and caveats: Close to half of all spike-specific TCRs reportedly target regions of the variants that are unmutated. Donors in the cohort were predominantly white British and more often female, and clonal diversity was possibly underestimated. Baseline serology detected seropositivity in only five or six AZD1222 recipients.

Remarks on this clone: The antigen remains unidentified.

Profiling relied on immunoSEQ multiplex PCR, and the TCRdb table lists in-frame clones only, not all of them. The data contain around 94,000 clones, around 83% of them seen just once; the ten biggest clones take up 5%. V was clipped by 0 bases and J by 5 bases, with 16 bases between them. This CDR3 is built from 16 residues. CDR1 is MGHRA, CDR2 YSYEKL, per germline. Sequencing used peripheral blood, obtained on day 0 of AZD1222 vaccination. This chain links TRBV4-1 with TRBJ1-1, with D possibly being TRBD1 (5 bases). This receptor was obtained from an adult in good health. CDR3 residues: CASSQDGTGGRTEAFF. DNA of the CDR3: TGCGCCAGCAGCCAAGACGGTACGGGGGGAAGGACTGAAGCTTTCTTT.